This TCR beta chain derives from a study of shared clonotypes between healthy human individuals. About the research overall: A couple of women and three men aged 18 to 49 made up the donors.

CDR1 MNHNS and CDR2 SASEGT come from the germline V gene. The CDR3 spans 14 residues. V gave up 7 bases and J gave up 1 base, with 13 bases separating them. Profiling relied on immunoSEQ multiplex PCR, and the TCRdb table lists in-frame clones only, not all of them. The profile shows 450,000 to 600,000 clones, 70% to 80% of them singletons. This clonotype was obtained from a woman in her thirties or forties in good health. Some clones in this sample may be carry-over from other donors' samples. Input material: PBMCs. The chain uses TRBV6-1 and TRBJ2-5; a weak D match, TRBD2 (6 bases). CDR3 region: CASIRMGGQETQYF. The CDR3 DNA reads as TGTGCCAGCATCAGAATGGGGGGCCAAGAGACCCAGTACTTC.